A selection of T cell receptor beta chains follows, all from one sample in a study of blood T cell repertoires in COVID-19. The repertoire was sequenced with immunoSEQ multiplex PCR; TCRdb's copy has only in-frame clones and lacks some. The table has just over 200,000 clones, 80% seen once. The sequenced sample consisted of peripheral blood. Receptors originate from a woman aged 70-85 years with acute or convalescent COVID-19. The CDR3 runs from the conserved cysteine through the conserved F or W. The order of the fields is V gene, clone size, J gene, CDR3 length, D gene, CDR3 DNA, CDR3 protein. The D gene is left open where the match is weak. Not every row has a clone size; where given, it reads once, few, many or a size class.

TRBV30,-,TRBJ1-1,16,-,TGTGCCTGGAGCCCCGTTCGGGGAGTGAAGAACACTGAAGCTTTCTTT,CAWSPVRGVKNTEAFF
TRBV10-3,-,TRBJ1-1,13,-,TGTGCCATCAGTGGGGAGGCCGACCCTGAAGCTTTCTTT,CAISGEADPEAFF
TRBV5-4,-,TRBJ2-7,13,-,TGTGCCAGCAGCTTCGGGGAGTCCTACGAGCAGTACTTC,CASSFGESYEQYF
TRBV30,-,TRBJ1-5,15,-,TGTGCCTGGAGCCCCGTGGCCCCTAGCAATCAGCCCCAGCATTTT,CAWSPVAPSNQPQHF
TRBV19,few,TRBJ1-2,13,-,TGTGCCAGTATGGACACAGCTAACTATGGCTACACCTTC,CASMDTANYGYTF
TRBV24-1,-,TRBJ2-1,18,TRBD1,TGTGCCACCAGTGAAGGGGTCCGTCACAGGGGATTCTTCAATGAGCAGTTCTTC,CATSEGVRHRGFFNEQFF
TRBV28,-,TRBJ2-7,15,TRBD2,TGTGCCAGCAGTTCCCCGCGGGAGGGCCGCAACGAGCAGTACTTC,CASSSPREGRNEQYF
TRBV18,once,TRBJ2-7,14,TRBD1,TGTGCCAGCTCACAAGGACAGGGGGGATACGAGCAGTACTTC,CASSQGQGGYEQYF
TRBV7-9,few,TRBJ2-1,15,TRBD2,TGTGCCAGCAGCACTCCCCAGCGGGAGGGCAATGAGCAGTTCTTC,CASSTPQREGNEQFF
TRBV28,-,TRBJ2-5,16,-,TGTGCCAGCAGTTCTCTGGGGGGAATGCTGGAAGAGACCCAGTACTTC,CASSSLGGMLEETQYF
TRBV5-1,-,TRBJ2-7,16,TRBD2,TGCGCCAGCAGCTTAGCCGGGACTACCAACTCCTACGAGCAGTACTTC,CASSLAGTTNSYEQYF
TRBV14,-,TRBJ2-7,15,-,TGTGCCAGCAGCCCCAGGGACTTCTTGTCCTACGAGCAGTACTTC,CASSPRDFLSYEQYF
TRBV27,-,TRBJ2-7,18,TRBD1,TGTGCCAGCAGCGATGGGACAGGGGGCATCGCGGGGATCTACGAGCAGTACTTC,CASSDGTGGIAGIYEQYF
TRBV7-9,few,TRBJ1-1,14,TRBD1,TGTGCCAGCAGCTCGACAGGGGTGGACACTGAAGCTTTCTTT,CASSSTGVDTEAFF
TRBV28,many,TRBJ1-2,14,TRBD1,TGTGCCAGCAGTTTTGGGACAGGGAGTAGGGGCTACACCTTC,CASSFGTGSRGYTF
TRBV4-2,once,TRBJ2-7,17,TRBD2,TGTGCCAGCAGCCAAGTAGCGGGAGGGGCTGAGCCCTACGAGCAGTACTTC,CASSQVAGGAEPYEQYF
TRBV19,few,TRBJ1-5,15,TRBD1,TGTGCCAGTAGGATCCGGGACAGGTACGATCAGCCCCAGCATTTT,CASRIRDRYDQPQHF
TRBV7-9,-,TRBJ2-2,16,-,TGTGCCAGCAGCCTCCAGGGATTCGCGAACACCGGGGAGCTGTTTTTT,CASSLQGFANTGELFF
TRBV29-1,-,TRBJ2-1,13,TRBD1,TGCAGCGGGGGGACAGGGGGTGACGGTGAGCAGTTCTTC,CSGGTGGDGEQFF
TRBV5-1,-,TRBJ1-1,11,-,TGCGCCAGCAGCTTGGGGCGGACTACTTTCTTT,CASSLGRTTFF
TRBV10-3,-,TRBJ2-1,13,TRBD2,TGTGCCATCGGGGGAGGGCCTAACAATGAGCAGTTCTTC,CAIGGGPNNEQFF
TRBV11-2,-,TRBJ2-1,15,TRBD2,TGTGCCAGCAGCCCCGGGACTACCACCTACAATGAGCAGTTCTTC,CASSPGTTTYNEQFF
TRBV2,few,TRBJ1-5,14,-,TGTGCCAGCAGGGGAGGGGTCGGCAATCAGCCCCAGCATTTT,CASRGGVGNQPQHF
TRBV5-8,-,TRBJ1-2,15,TRBD1,TGTGCCAGCAGCTTAGTCTTCAGGGGGACCTATGGCTACACCTTC,CASSLVFRGTYGYTF
TRBV5-6,-,TRBJ1-6,15,TRBD1,TGTGCCAGCAGCCCCCGCTGGACAGGGGGTTCACCCCTCCACTTT,CASSPRWTGGSPLHF
TRBV2,-,TRBJ1-2,12,-,TGTGCCAGCGCAGGGCTTAACTATGGCTACACCTTC,CASAGLNYGYTF
TRBV2,many,TRBJ1-4,15,TRBD1,TGTGCCAGCAGGGGGACAGGGGCCTTTGGTGAAAAACTGTTTTTT,CASRGTGAFGEKLFF
TRBV12-3/TRBV12-4,-,TRBJ1-1,13,-,TGTGCCAGCAGTTTGACGGGTGCCACTGAAGCTTTCTTT,CASSLTGATEAFF
TRBV5-4,-,TRBJ2-5,15,-,TGTGCCAGCAGCTTAGGCGGATTGGGTCAAGAGACCCAGTACTTC,CASSLGGLGQETQYF
TRBV7-8,-,TRBJ1-5,15,-,TGTGCCAGCAGCTTAGATCCAGGGGCGGGTCAGCCCCAGCATTTT,CASSLDPGAGQPQHF
TRBV23-1,-,TRBJ2-1,16,-,TGCGCCAGCAACGGGGGGCAGGACTTTTCCTACAATGAGCAGTTCTTC,CASNGGQDFSYNEQFF
TRBV25-1,-,TRBJ1-3,16,TRBD1,TGTGCCAGCAGTGAATTCGGGACAGCCCCTGGAAACACCATATATTTT,CASSEFGTAPGNTIYF
TRBV28,-,TRBJ2-7,15,TRBD2,TGTGCCATAATGGGCGGGGGAGAGGGCTCCTACGAGCAGTACTTC,CAIMGGGEGSYEQYF
TRBV6-5,-,TRBJ2-1,15,TRBD2,TGTGCCAGCAAGCGGGGGGGGCAGTCCTACAATGAGCAGTTCTTC,CASKRGGQSYNEQFF
TRBV9,-,TRBJ2-2,16,TRBD1,TGTGCCAGCAGCCGTAAGGGACAGGGGATCACCGGGGAGCTGTTTTTT,CASSRKGQGITGELFF
TRBV2,-,TRBJ2-7,15,TRBD2,TGTGCCAGCAGCCTACTAGCGGGAGGGGAAGGGGAGCAGTACTTC,CASSLLAGGEGEQYF
TRBV29-1,-,TRBJ2-5,13,-,TGCAGCGTTGAAGCGCGGCAGGGGGGGACCCAGTACTTC,CSVEARQGGTQYF
TRBV18,-,TRBJ2-7,14,-,TGTGCCAGCTCACCCGCGAGTGGAGGGTACGAGCAGTACTTC,CASSPASGGYEQYF
TRBV5-1,few,TRBJ2-2,16,TRBD1,TGCGCCAGCAGCTTACGGGGACAGGGAGACACCGGGGAGCTGTTTTTT,CASSLRGQGDTGELFF
TRBV3-1/TRBV3-2,few,TRBJ2-2,16,-,TGTGCCAGCAGCCAGGGGACTCCTGCGGGCACCGGGGAGCTGTTTTTT,CASSQGTPAGTGELFF
TRBV30,once,TRBJ2-2,16,TRBD2,TGTGCCTGGAGCCCCAGCGGGAGGGCGAACACCGGGGAGCTGTTTTTT,CAWSPSGRANTGELFF
TRBV5-1,-,TRBJ2-1,17,TRBD2,TGCGCCAGCAGCTTCGCTTGGACTAGCGGAATCTACAATGAGCAGTTCTTC,CASSFAWTSGIYNEQFF
TRBV7-2,-,TRBJ2-3,16,-,TGTGCCAGCAGCTTAGATTTCGACAGTGCTTGGGATACGCAGTATTTT,CASSLDFDSAWDTQYF
TRBV7-9,-,TRBJ1-3,14,-,TGTGCCAGCAGCTTAGCGAGCTCTGGAAACACCATATATTTT,CASSLASSGNTIYF
TRBV25-1,-,TRBJ2-5,15,-,TGTGCCAGCAGTGAATATAGACACATCCAAGAGACCCAGTACTTC,CASSEYRHIQETQYF
TRBV5-1,-,TRBJ2-1,14,TRBD1,TGCGCCAGCAGGACCGGGACAGGGGGCAATGAGCAGTTCTTC,CASRTGTGGNEQFF
TRBV5-1,-,TRBJ1-1,14,TRBD1,TGCGCCAGCAGCGGGGGACAGCCGAACACTGAAGCTTTCTTT,CASSGGQPNTEAFF
TRBV4-2,-,TRBJ1-5,18,TRBD1,TGTGCCAGCAGCCAAGAGGGACAGGGGGTTCTTAGCAATCAGCCCCAGCATTTT,CASSQEGQGVLSNQPQHF
TRBV6-1,-,TRBJ2-1,15,TRBD2,TGTGCCAGCAGTGAGACTAGCGCCCGATACAATGAGCAGTTCTTC,CASSETSARYNEQFF
TRBV3-1/TRBV3-2,-,TRBJ1-2,14,-,TGTGCCAGCAGCCAACAGGACAGCCGTCGAGGCTACACCTTC,CASSQQDSRRGYTF
TRBV27,-,TRBJ1-5,16,TRBD1,TGTGCCAGCAGTTTCAAGGGACAGGGGATGAATCAGCCCCAGCATTTT,CASSFKGQGMNQPQHF
TRBV5-1,-,TRBJ2-6,15,TRBD1,TGCGCCAGCAGAGGGACAGGGACTGGGGCCAACGTCCTGACTTTC,CASRGTGTGANVLTF